The 32 T cell receptor beta chains listed next were all sequenced from one sample in a study of a mutant IDH1 vaccine in newly diagnosed glioma. Profiling relied on immunoSEQ multiplex PCR, and the TCRdb table lists in-frame clones only, not all of them. The sample shows about 44,000 clones, roughly 90% of them seen only once. These TCRs are of unknown antigen specificity. Stated time point: week 23, last vaccination. Each vaccine dose was 300 ug of mutant IDH1 20-mer peptide, with topical imiquimod. Sequences were derived from PBMCs, sampled from a glioma patient whose treatment included an IDH1 peptide vaccine. All receptors derive from a man aged 50 to 60 with glioma.

The chain uses TRBV27 and TRBJ2-7; possible D gene TRBD2, 5 bases. The ends were cut back, 3 bases at V and 4 bases at J, with 13 bases in the middle. The CDR3 sequence is 14 residues long. Looked up from germline, CDR1 is MNHEY and CDR2 is SMNVEV (reference sequence). DNA for the CDR3: TGTGCCAGCAGTTTTCTAGGAGAGGGTTACGAGCAGTACTTC. Translated, it gives CASSFLGEGYEQYF.

A word on this clone: Compared with germline, one end of the junction differs, possibly owing to a read error. At the DNA level, this CDR3 is encoded by other sequences in the same sample as well. The V gene is TRBV5-1, the J gene TRBJ2-7; no clear D. CDR3 length equals 15 residues. Germline loops: CDR1 SGHRS, CDR2 YFSETQ. CDR3 sequence (DNA): TGCGCCAGCAGCTCTACTCCATTTTCCCCCTACGAACAGTACTTC. Its protein is CASSSTPFSPYEQYF.

V and J are TRBV6-6 and TRBJ1-3, with TRBD1 identical over 7 bases. V was pared by 7 bases and J by 1 base, with 4 bases of the junction left unmatched. The CDR3 loop spans 14 amino acids. The germline CDR1 and CDR2 sequences are MNHNY and SVGAGI (reference sequence). DNA for the CDR3: TGTGCCAGCAAGCAGGGGGGTTCTGGAAACACCATATATTTT. Translating gives CASKQGGSGNTIYF.

CDR3 residues: CASSAYAGEVAYEQYF. The CDR3 coding sequence is TGTGCCAGCAGCGCGTACGCAGGGGAAGTCGCCTACGAGCAGTACTTC. This sequence joins TRBV9 and TRBJ2-7; weak D call: TRBD1 (6 bases). Deletions cut 3 bases from V and 2 bases from J, with 18 bases between. This CDR3 spans 16 amino acids. Looked up from germline, CDR1 is SGDLS and CDR2 is YYNGEE.

V gene TRBV4-1 combines with J gene TRBJ1-1; maybe TRBD1 (5 bases). Germline V gives CDR1 MGHRA, CDR2 YSYEKL. This CDR3 region has 14 residues. V dropped 4 bases and J dropped 5 bases, with 14 bases sitting between them. The CDR3 nucleotides are TGCGCCAGCAGCCCCATGGGACGAGGAACTGAAGCTTTCTTT. Translating gives CASSPMGRGTEAFF.

The chain links TRBV5-6 to TRBJ2-3, with TRBD2 as a possible D gene (5 bases). The germline CDR1 and CDR2 sequences are SGHDT and YYEEEE. This CDR3 spans 17 amino acids. Trimming cost V 5 bases and J 4 bases, with 23 bases left between them. The CDR3 DNA is TGTGCCAGCAGTTTTGGGGTGGGGTTGTACGGGGCAGATACGCAGTATTTT. Translation: CASSFGVGLYGADTQYF.

The chain links TRBV18 to TRBJ1-3; tentative D call: TRBD1 (5 bases). V was clipped by 1 base and J by 0 bases, with 10 bases between them. The CDR3 is 16 amino acids. Germline V lookup: CDR1 KGHSH, CDR2 LQKENI. The CDR3 spells CASSPREGRSGNTIYF. The DNA for the CDR3 is TGTGCCAGCTCACCACGGGAGGGGCGCTCTGGAAACACCATATATTTT.

The chain carries TRBV21-1 and TRBJ1-4. TRBV21-1 is recorded as a pseudogene. The CDR3 is 16 amino acids. The CDR3 DNA is TGTGCCAGCAGCAAAGTCCCGGGGCGGGCTAATGAAAAACTGTTTTTT. Translating it yields CASSKVPGRANEKLFF.

The chain recombines TRBV5-5 with TRBJ1-5; D is undetermined. This CDR3 spans 15 amino acids. CDR1 and CDR2 (germline): SGHKS, YYEKEE (reference sequence). Deletions cut 1 base from V and 4 bases from J, with 12 bases between. The CDR3 spells CASSLTGTQNQPQHF. DNA of the CDR3: TGTGCCAGCAGCTTGACCGGAACCCAGAATCAGCCCCAGCATTTT.

V usage is TRBV7-2 and J usage is TRBJ1-1; D not resolved. Trimming stripped 0 bases from V and 5 bases from J, with 7 bases between. The germline V gene encodes CDR1 SGHTA and CDR2 FQGNSA. The CDR3 contains 13 residues. The CDR3 DNA follows: TGTGCCAGCAGCTTAGCGACGAGAACTGAAGCTTTCTTT. Its translation is CASSLATRTEAFF.

The rearrangement joins TRBV4-1 to TRBJ2-3; D is undetermined. Between the trimmed V and J ends, which lost 0 bases and 6 bases, there was a span of 7 bases. Germline CDR1 and CDR2: MGHRA and YSYEKL. The CDR3 has 13 amino acids. Written as DNA, the CDR3 is TGCGCCAGCAGCCAAGATAGAAGGGATACGCAGTATTTT. Its translation: CASSQDRRDTQYF.

V is TRBV19 and J is TRBJ2-7; perhaps D is TRBD1 or TRBD2 (5 bases each). Per the germline V gene, CDR1 is LNHDA and CDR2 is SQIVND (reference sequence). The V end was cut by 1 base, the J end by 7 bases, with 14 bases between. The CDR3 extends over 14 amino acids. The CDR3: CASSIGGTRAEQYF. CDR3 in DNA: TGTGCCAGTAGTATAGGGGGGACCCGAGCGGAGCAGTACTTC.

This clone came up once. The chain links TRBV10-3 to TRBJ1-2, with D tentatively TRBD1 (5 bases). This CDR3 has 13 residues. Germline CDR1 and CDR2: ENHRY and SYGVKD. The V end was cut by 4 bases, the J end by 7 bases, with 13 bases between. This chain's CDR3 is CAISGGAGTGYTF. CDR3 bases: TGTGCCATCAGTGGAGGTGCAGGGACTGGCTACACCTTC.

V gene TRBV5-1 combines with J gene TRBJ2-7; the match to TRBD2 covers 9 bases. The V segment lost 0 bases and the J segment 4 bases; nucleotides outside the gene matches: 8. This CDR3 region has 16 residues. In germline, CDR1 is SGHRS, CDR2 YFSETQ. CDR3: CASSLVAASGKYEQYF. DNA for the CDR3: TGCGCCAGCAGCTTGGTTGCTGCTAGCGGGAAGTACGAGCAGTACTTC.

The chain couples TRBV18 to TRBJ1-1; D unclear. V was trimmed by 5 bases and J by 1 base, leaving 8 bases between them. CDR3 length: 13 residues. Germline CDR1 reads KGHSH; CDR2 reads LQKENI. CDR3 sequence (DNA): TGTGCCAGCTCATCCAGCCCGAACACTGAAGCTTTCTTT. Its protein is CASSSSPNTEAFF. The full variable domain, completed using reference TRBV18 and TRBJ1-1, is NAGVMQNPRHLVRRRGQEARLRCSPMKGHSHVYWYRQLPEEGLKFMVYLQKENIIDESGMPKERFSAEFPKEGPSILRIQQVVRGDSAAYFCASSSSPNTEAFFGQGTRLTVV.

V is TRBV7-2 and J is TRBJ1-1; the match to TRBD1 covers 9 bases. CDR1 and CDR2 from the germline V gene are SGHTA and FQGNSA. Unmatched junction bases numbered 4, after V lost 5 bases and J lost 3 bases. This CDR3 is built from 14 residues. The CDR3 bases are TGTGCCAGCAGCCTCAGACAGGGGGACACTGAAGCTTTCTTT. As protein: CASSLRQGDTEAFF.

The gene calls are TRBV5-1 and TRBJ2-1; 7 bases fit TRBD2. Germline V gives CDR1 SGHRS, CDR2 YFSETQ. The CDR3 spans 15 residues. J lost 7 bases, V lost 0 bases, and 7 bases had no gene match. CDR3 sequence: CASSLAPGGRNEQFF. For the CDR3, the DNA is TGCGCCAGCAGCTTGGCACCGGGGGGAAGGAATGAGCAGTTCTTC. Full variable domain (remainder filled in from reference TRBV5-1 and TRBJ2-1): KAGVTQTPRYLIKTRGQQVTLSCSPISGHRSVSWYQQTPGQGLQFLFEYFSETQRNKGNFPGRFSGRQFSNSRSEMNVSTLELGDSALYLCASSLAPGGRNEQFFGPGTRLTVL.

The V gene is TRBV27, the J gene TRBJ1-5; D uncertain. The ends were cut back, 5 bases at V and 1 base at J, with 12 bases in the middle. The CDR3 has 15 residues. CDR1 MNHEY and CDR2 SMNVEV come from the germline V gene (reference sequence). The CDR3 reads CASSLLVGSNQPQHF. The CDR3, as DNA: TGTGCCAGCAGTCTCTTAGTTGGAAGCAATCAGCCCCAGCATTTT.

The chain combines TRBV5-1 with TRBJ2-7; D may correspond to TRBD1 or TRBD2 (5 bases each). With 4 bases removed from V and 5 bases from J, the gap between germline ends came to 16 bases. Per germline, CDR1 SGHRS and CDR2 YFSETQ. The CDR3 runs 14 residues. The CDR3 spells CASSQARGLDEQYF. CDR3 bases: TGCGCCAGCAGCCAAGCGAGGGGTCTGGACGAGCAGTACTTC.

This clone was seen a few times. The chain uses TRBV29-1 and TRBJ2-7, with D tentatively TRBD1 (6 bases). Per germline, CDR1 SQVTM and CDR2 ANQGSEA. This CDR3 is 12 amino acids long. Trimming removed 6 bases from V and 7 bases from J, with 16 bases in between. The CDR3 spells CSVTITQGEQYF. CDR3 nucleotides: TGCAGCGTCACGATTACACAGGGAGAGCAGTACTTC.

The chain joins TRBV27 to TRBJ2-5, with 10 bases fitting TRBD2. Germline trimming cut 5 bases from V and 3 bases from J; bases unmatched to any gene: 12. The CDR3 is 17 amino acids. The V gene's germline CDR1 is MNHEY and CDR2 SMNVEV (reference sequence). The CDR3 loop is CASSPLGSGRAEETQYF. Written as DNA, the CDR3 is TGTGCCAGCAGTCCTCTAGGGAGCGGGAGGGCCGAAGAGACCCAGTACTTC.

The chain combines TRBV2 with TRBJ1-4; a weak D match, TRBD1 (6 bases). Deletions cut 3 bases from V and 6 bases from J, with 17 bases between. Germline V CDR1 and CDR2: SNHLY, FYNNEI. The CDR3 spans 16 residues. The CDR3, as DNA: TGTGCCAGCAGTGAGACTGTGACAGGCCTCGATGAAAAACTGTTTTTT. Encoded protein: CASSETVTGLDEKLFF.

This chain uses TRBV10-1 with TRBJ2-5, with 12 bases identical to TRBD2. The CDR3 length is 16 residues. Germline V gives CDR1 WNHNN, CDR2 SYGVQD (reference sequence). V was pared by 2 bases and J by 1 base, with 2 bases of the junction left unmatched. The CDR3 spells CASSETSGGSQETQYF. CDR3 coding DNA: TGCGCCAGCAGTGAGACTAGCGGGGGGTCCCAAGAGACCCAGTACTTC.

V usage is TRBV5-1 and J usage is TRBJ1-3; D is perhaps TRBD1 (5 bases). V lost 0 bases to trimming and J lost 4 bases, with 8 bases between them. There are 14 residues in the CDR3. CDR1 is SGHRS and CDR2 is YFSETQ in the germline V gene. CDR3 protein: CASSLAGTGNTIYF. CDR3 sequence (DNA): TGCGCCAGCAGCTTGGCAGGGACGGGAAACACCATATATTTT.

The CDR3, as DNA: TGTGCCAGCAGCAGGGACTCTGGAAACACCATATATTTT. Its translation: CASSRDSGNTIYF. The J gene is TRBJ1-3, the V gene TRBV6-5; tentative D call: TRBD1 (5 bases). The CDR3 is made up of 13 amino acids. V was cut by 6 bases and J by 0 bases, with 6 bases left in between. CDR1 and CDR2 from the germline V gene are MNHEY and SVGAGI.

V usage is TRBV6-1 and J usage is TRBJ1-2, with a possible D match to TRBD1 (5 bases). In germline, CDR1 is MNHNS, CDR2 SASEGT. V was cut by 8 bases and J by 0 bases, with 13 bases left in between. The CDR3 has 14 residues. CDR3 coding DNA: TGTGCCAGCGGAAGCAGGGACTCTAACTATGGCTACACCTTC. Its protein is CASGSRDSNYGYTF.

This sequence joins TRBV18 and TRBJ1-5, with 8 bases that match TRBD1. CDR1 is KGHSH, CDR2 LQKENI, per germline. Trimming removed 3 bases from V and 11 bases from J; junction bases left unmatched: 9. The CDR3 spans 14 residues. The CDR3 reads CASSPGTGVRAQHF. The CDR3 DNA follows: TGTGCCAGCTCACCCGGGACAGGCGTCAGGGCCCAGCATTTT.

The chain has TRBV30 and TRBJ1-3; D is unclear. Per germline, CDR1 GTSNPN and CDR2 SVGIG (reference sequence). This CDR3 is built from 16 residues. V was cut by 3 bases and J by 0 bases, with 15 bases left in between. CDR3 amino acids: CAWSAQGISSGNTIYF. In DNA form, the CDR3 reads TGTGCCTGGAGCGCCCAAGGGATCTCCTCTGGAAACACCATATATTTT.

This clone was recorded once. The genes are TRBV4-3 and TRBJ1-1, with a possible D match to TRBD1 (6 bases). In germline, CDR1 is LGHNA, CDR2 YSLEER. The CDR3 runs to 16 residues. V was clipped by 4 bases and J by 4 bases, with 19 bases between them. CDR3 residues: CASSRNPGADVTEAFF. The CDR3 DNA is TGCGCCAGCAGCCGGAATCCGGGGGCAGATGTCACTGAAGCTTTCTTT.

J is TRBJ1-3 and V is TRBV7-9, with D hard to call. There are 15 residues in the CDR3. Trimming shortened V by 5 bases and J by 4 bases, and 15 bases separated the two germline ends. CDR1 SEHNR and CDR2 FQNEAQ come from the germline V gene (reference sequence). Written as DNA, the CDR3 is TGTGCCAGCAGCCTCCCCGGCCGCGAAGGAAACACCATATATTTT. This encodes CASSLPGREGNTIYF.

This rearrangement joins TRBV6-5 to TRBJ1-5; D unclear. The CDR3 has 13 residues. V was cut by 2 bases and J by 6 bases, with 8 bases left in between. The germline CDR1 and CDR2 sequences are MNHEY and SVGAGI. The CDR3 sequence is CASSYREGQPQHF. In DNA form, the CDR3 reads TGTGCCAGCAGTTACAGGGAGGGTCAGCCCCAGCATTTT.

The chain links TRBV19 to TRBJ2-5, with unresolved D. CDR3 length: 14 amino acids. The germline V and J ends were trimmed by 3 bases and 3 bases, with 11 bases remaining between them. CDR1 is LNHDA, CDR2 SQIVND, per germline (reference sequence). The DNA of the CDR3 is TGTGCCAGTAGTATTGTGGTGCAGGAAGAGACCCAGTACTTC. Amino acids: CASSIVVQEETQYF.